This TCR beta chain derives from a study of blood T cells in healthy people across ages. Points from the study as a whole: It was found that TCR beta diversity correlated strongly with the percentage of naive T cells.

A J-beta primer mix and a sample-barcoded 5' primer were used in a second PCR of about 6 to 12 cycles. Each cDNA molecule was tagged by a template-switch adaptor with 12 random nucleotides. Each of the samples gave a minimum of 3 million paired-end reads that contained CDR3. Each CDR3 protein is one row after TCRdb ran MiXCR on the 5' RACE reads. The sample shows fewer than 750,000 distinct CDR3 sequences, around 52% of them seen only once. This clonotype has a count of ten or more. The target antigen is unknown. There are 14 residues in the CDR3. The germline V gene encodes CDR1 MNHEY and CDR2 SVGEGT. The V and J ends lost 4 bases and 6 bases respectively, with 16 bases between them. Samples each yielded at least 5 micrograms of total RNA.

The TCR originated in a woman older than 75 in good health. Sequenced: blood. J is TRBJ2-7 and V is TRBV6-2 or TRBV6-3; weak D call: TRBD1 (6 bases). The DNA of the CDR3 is TGTGCCAGCAGTTCGGGACAACTCGGGTCCGAGCAGTACTTC. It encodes CASSSGQLGSEQYF.